This T cell receptor beta chain was documented in a study of blood T cells in healthy people across ages. Alongside a J-beta primer mix, a sample-barcoded 5' primer served in a second PCR lasting about 7 to 11 cycles. TCRdb ran MiXCR on the 5' RACE reads and lists one entry per CDR3 protein. Of 650,000 to 700,000 distinct CDR3 sequences in the sample, over 40% are singletons; the top ten hold about 13%. Total RNA, at least 6 micrograms per sample, was extracted from PBMCs. Trimming pared 0 bases from V and 3 bases from J, leaving 7 bases between. The CDR3 spans 13 residues. CDR1 is GTSNPN, CDR2 SVGIG, per germline (reference sequence).

The origin of this receptor is a woman of 80 years or more in good health. Sequencing was performed on blood. The rearrangement links TRBV30 to TRBJ2-3, with D perhaps TRBD2 (6 bases). The CDR3 is CAWSVRGTDTQYF. The CDR3, as DNA: TGTGCCTGGAGTGTACGGGGGACAGATACGCAGTATTTT.